A single sample is the source of the 13 T cell receptor beta chains below, sequenced in a study of blood T cells in healthy people across ages. Through a sample-barcoded 5' primer and a J-beta primer mix, a second PCR was run for about 6 to 12 cycles. TCRdb redid the calling of the 5' RACE reads with MiXCR, one entry per CDR3 protein. Of around 820,000 distinct CDR3 sequences listed, 20% to 30% are singletons. These data also featured in a second study, about T cells of mothers and their children.

The sample taken for sequencing was blood. The receptor set was obtained from a boy between 10 and 17 years old in good health.

The table lists this clonotype with a few counts. This chain joins TRBV13 and TRBJ2-2; no clear D gene. V lost 7 bases and J 5 bases, leaving 8 bases between the germline ends. In germline, CDR1 is PRHDT, CDR2 FYEKMQ (reference sequence). The CDR3 has 12 residues. The DNA for the CDR3 is TGTGCCAGCACTATGGGTACCGGGGAGCTGTTTTTT. Translation: CASTMGTGELFF. The full variable domain, in which reference TRBV13 and TRBJ2-2 provide the parts outside the CDR3, is AAGVIQSPRHLIKEKRETATLKCYPIPRHDTVYWYQQGPGQDPQFLISFYEKMQSDKGSIPDRFSAQQFSDYHSELNMSSLELGDSALYFCASTMGTGELFFGEGSRLTVL.

The gene calls are TRBV29-1 and TRBJ2-5; 7 bases line up with TRBD2. Germline CDR1 and CDR2: SQVTM and ANQGSEA. This CDR3 has 13 amino acids. The ends lost 4 bases at V and 0 bases at J; junction bases unmatched: 2. DNA of the CDR3: TGCAGCGTTGTGGGGGGGGACCAAGAGACCCAGTACTTC. Its protein product is CSVVGGDQETQYF.

The chain is built from TRBV20-1 and TRBJ1-5; D is possibly TRBD1 (5 bases). The germline V gene has CDR1 DFQATT and CDR2 SNEGSKA (reference sequence). The CDR3 length is 14 residues. V was cut by 3 bases and J by 7 bases, with 16 bases left in between. CDR3 in amino acids: CSARGGSIQQPQHF. The CDR3 DNA sequence: TGCAGTGCTAGGGGGGGTTCAATACAACAGCCCCAGCATTTT.

The chain carries TRBV7-2 and TRBJ2-5, with TRBD1 identical over 8 bases. The closer fit of TRBJ2-1 to the DNA end suggests the J call may be wrong. The CDR3 is 15 amino acids. Germline CDR1 and CDR2: SGHTA and FQGNSA. This CDR3 is CASSYLGTGINEQFF. The CDR3 DNA follows: TGTGCCAGCAGCTACCTTGGGACAGGCATCAATGAGCAGTTCTTC.

This clonotype has just a few counts. V gene TRBV6-2 or TRBV6-3 combines with J gene TRBJ2-7; D ambiguous. The CDR3 runs 15 residues. V lost 0 bases and J lost 5, with 14 bases in between. The germline V gene has CDR1 MNHEY and CDR2 SVGEGT. The CDR3 DNA is TGTGCCAGCAGTTACTCTTACCCTGGGTCCAACGAGCAGTACTTC. Translated, it gives CASSYSYPGSNEQYF.

This clonotype was found a few times. This CDR3 fails to terminate in the conserved phenylalanine or tryptophan, so it likely reflects a read error. This sequence joins TRBV20-1 and TRBJ2-5, with D perhaps matching TRBD2 (5 bases). Between the trimmed V and J ends, which lost 0 bases and 2 bases, there was a span of 13 bases. The CDR3 is made up of 15 amino acids. CDR1 DFQATT and CDR2 SNEGSKA come from the germline V gene (reference sequence). For the CDR3, the DNA is TGCAGTGCTAGAGATGCGAGGAGGAGACAAGAGACCCAGTACCTC. Protein sequence: CSARDARRRQETQYL.

The chain employs TRBV5-6 and TRBJ2-7; maybe TRBD1 (5 bases). The ends were cut back, 0 bases at V and 2 bases at J, with 9 bases in the middle. This CDR3 spans 14 amino acids. The germline CDR1 and CDR2 sequences are SGHDT and YYEEEE. The CDR3 DNA follows: TGTGCCAGCAGCTTGGTGGACATCCCCTACGAGCAGTACTTC. Its translation: CASSLVDIPYEQYF.

J is TRBJ2-2 and V is TRBV5-6, with D hard to call. The germline V gene has CDR1 SGHDT and CDR2 YYEEEE. CDR3 length: 11 residues. V was trimmed by 4 bases and J by 9 bases, leaving 7 bases between them. CDR3 protein: CASSRARELFF. In DNA, the CDR3 is TGTGCCAGCAGCCGCGCCAGGGAGCTGTTTTTT.

CDR3 DNA sequence: TGTGCCAGCAGCTCACCCCGCGGGACGGCCTACGAGCAGTACTTC. The encoded protein is CASSSPRGTAYEQYF. The gene calls are TRBV7-9 and TRBJ2-5; D is possibly TRBD2 (6 bases). The DNA end favors TRBJ2-7, so the J call may be wrong. The CDR3 consists of 15 residues. Germline lookup yields CDR1 SEHNR and CDR2 FQNEAQ (reference sequence).

The CDR3 DNA sequence: TGCAGCGTTGGAGGGGGGACAGCTGACAGCTATGGCTACACCTTC. It translates to CSVGGGTADSYGYTF. The chain employs TRBV29-1 and TRBJ1-2, with 7 positions matching TRBD1. CDR1 and CDR2 (germline): SQVTM, ANQGSEA. The CDR3 runs 15 residues. V shed 4 bases, J shed 4 bases, and the junction held 12 bases outside the gene matches.

This clonotype has more than one count but fewer than ten. The J gene is TRBJ2-1, the V gene TRBV6-2 or TRBV6-3, with 7 positions matching TRBD2. Germline-derived CDR1 and CDR2 are MNHEY and SVGEGT. J gave up 0 bases and V 6 bases, and 11 bases lay outside the gene matches. This CDR3 contains 17 residues. The CDR3 loop is CASSSTSSRGSYNEQFF. CDR3 nucleotide sequence: TGTGCCAGCAGCTCGACTAGCTCAAGGGGCTCCTACAATGAGCAGTTCTTC.

CDR3 amino acids: CASSKGLSGADTQYF. CDR3 sequence (DNA): TGTGCCAGCAGCAAGGGACTATCGGGCGCAGATACGCAGTATTTT. This sequence joins TRBV7-3 and TRBJ2-3; TRBD2 aligns across 7 bases. Trimming at V came to 5 bases and at J to 4 bases, leaving 9 bases not matched to a gene. The germline V gene has CDR1 SGHTA and CDR2 FQGTGA. The CDR3 length is 15 residues.

This clonotype was recorded a few times. This rearrangement joins TRBV4-3 to TRBJ2-1; D gene unclear. Between the trimmed V and J ends, which lost 4 bases and 7 bases, there was a span of 14 bases. Germline V gene lookup returns CDR1 LGHNA and CDR2 YSLEER. The CDR3 covers 14 residues. This CDR3 is CASSLMLPSNEQFF. Here the CDR3 DNA reads TGCGCCAGCAGCCTGATGCTCCCATCTAATGAGCAGTTCTTC.